This record looks at one TCR beta chain sequence and its context. Across several immunoSEQ plates, the genomic DNA of each subset was split evenly. The repertoire was sequenced with immunoSEQ multiplex PCR; TCRdb's copy has only in-frame clones and lacks some. The table includes about 2.4 million clones, 93% detected once. The data derive from a study of shared clonotypes between healthy human individuals. V shed 4 bases and J 5 bases; nucleotides not matched to a gene: 8. Germline CDR1 and CDR2: SGHNT and YYREEE (reference sequence). The CDR3 contains 15 residues. The sequence came from a man between 18 and 29 years old in good health. Some clones in this sample may be carry-over from other donors' samples. V gene TRBV5-4 combines with J gene TRBJ2-5; 10 nucleotides agree with TRBD2. Sequencing input: naive CD4+ T cells from PBMCs. Stated subset: CD45RA+ positively selected. The CDR3 spells CASSPSGRADETQYF. The CDR3 coding sequence is TGTGCCAGCAGCCCGAGCGGGAGGGCGGACGAGACCCAGTACTTC.